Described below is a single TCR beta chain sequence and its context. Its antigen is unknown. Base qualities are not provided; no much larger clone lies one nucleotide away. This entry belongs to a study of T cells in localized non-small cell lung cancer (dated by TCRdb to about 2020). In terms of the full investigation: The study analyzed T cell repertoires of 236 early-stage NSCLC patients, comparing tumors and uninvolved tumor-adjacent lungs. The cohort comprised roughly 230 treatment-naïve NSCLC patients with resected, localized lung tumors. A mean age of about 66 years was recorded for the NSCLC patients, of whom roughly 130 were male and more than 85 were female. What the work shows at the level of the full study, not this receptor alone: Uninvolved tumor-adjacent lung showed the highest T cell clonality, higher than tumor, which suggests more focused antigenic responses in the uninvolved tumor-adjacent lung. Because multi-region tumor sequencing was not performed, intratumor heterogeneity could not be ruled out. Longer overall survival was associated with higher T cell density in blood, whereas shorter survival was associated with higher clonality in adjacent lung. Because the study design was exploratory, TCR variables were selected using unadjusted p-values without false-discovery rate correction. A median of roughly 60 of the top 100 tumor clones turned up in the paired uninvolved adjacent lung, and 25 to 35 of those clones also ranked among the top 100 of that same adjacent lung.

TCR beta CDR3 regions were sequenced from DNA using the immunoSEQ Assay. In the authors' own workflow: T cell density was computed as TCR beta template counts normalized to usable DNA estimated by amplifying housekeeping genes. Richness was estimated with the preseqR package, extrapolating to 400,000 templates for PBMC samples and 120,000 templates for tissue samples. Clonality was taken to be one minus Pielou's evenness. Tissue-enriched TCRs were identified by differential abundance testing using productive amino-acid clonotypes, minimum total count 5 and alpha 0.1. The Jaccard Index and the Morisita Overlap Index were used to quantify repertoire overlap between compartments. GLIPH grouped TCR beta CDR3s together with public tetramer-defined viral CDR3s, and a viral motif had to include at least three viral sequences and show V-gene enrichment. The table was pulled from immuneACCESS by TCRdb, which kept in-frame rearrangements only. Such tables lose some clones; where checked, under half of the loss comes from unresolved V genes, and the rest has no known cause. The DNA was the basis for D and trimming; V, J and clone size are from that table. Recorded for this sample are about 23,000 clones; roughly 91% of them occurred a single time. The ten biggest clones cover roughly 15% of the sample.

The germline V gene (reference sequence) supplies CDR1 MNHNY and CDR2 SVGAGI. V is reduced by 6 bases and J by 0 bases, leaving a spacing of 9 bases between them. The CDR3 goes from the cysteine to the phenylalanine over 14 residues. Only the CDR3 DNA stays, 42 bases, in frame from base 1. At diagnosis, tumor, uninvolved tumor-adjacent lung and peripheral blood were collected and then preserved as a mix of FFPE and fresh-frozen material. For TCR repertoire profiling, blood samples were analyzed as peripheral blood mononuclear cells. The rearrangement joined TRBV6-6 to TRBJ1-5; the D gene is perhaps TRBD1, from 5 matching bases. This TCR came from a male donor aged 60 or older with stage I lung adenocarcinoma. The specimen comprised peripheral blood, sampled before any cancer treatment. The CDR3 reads CASSPGHSNQPQHF. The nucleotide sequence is TGTGCCAGCAGCCCCGGACATAGCAATCAGCCCCAGCATTTT.